This entry lists 31 T cell receptor beta chains sequenced from one sample in a study of vaccination and CD4 T cells after COVID-19. The antigens for these receptors are not known. Treatment: roughly ten-day PBMC culture with coronavirus spike peptide pools or control peptides (ViraFEST assay). With the Oncomine TCR Beta short-read assay, DNA from cultured CD4+ T cells was sequenced. TCRdb analysed the PCR reads with MiXCR anew, one entry per CDR3 protein. The sample gives over 20,000 distinct CDR3 sequences, less than 50% of which show up once; 5.5% is in the top ten. Sequenced: CD4+ T cells from blood, cultured in vitro. The source is a human donor who had recovered from COVID-19.

This rearrangement joins TRBV20-1 to TRBJ2-7, with TRBD2 identical over 8 bases. The CDR3 spans 14 residues. CDR1 is DFQATT and CDR2 is SNEGSKA in the germline V gene (reference sequence). Trimming cost V 2 bases and J 2 bases; bases outside gene matches: 5. The CDR3 region has the DNA TGCAGTGCTAGACTTAGCGGGATTCCCTACGAGCAGTACTTC. Its translation: CSARLSGIPYEQYF.

The chain recombines TRBV28 with TRBJ1-2, with TRBD1 identical over 9 bases. After removal of 5 bases from V and 11 bases from J, the junction contained 12 bases not matched to a gene. The CDR3 sequence is 14 residues long. Germline CDR1 and CDR2: MDHEN and SYDVKM. CDR3 coding DNA: TGTGCCAGCAGTCTGGGCGGAGACAGGGGGTCTTACACCTTC. Translating it yields CASSLGGDRGSYTF.

V gene TRBV12-3 or TRBV12-4 combines with J gene TRBJ2-1; 11 bases match TRBD2. Unmatched junction bases numbered 3, after V lost 7 bases and J lost 7 bases. The CDR3 covers 13 residues. CDR3 bases: TGTGCCAGCATCCCTAGCGGGAGGAATGAGCAGTTCTTC. This encodes CASIPSGRNEQFF.

This clonotype showed up just a few times. The rearrangement joins TRBV24-1 to TRBJ2-2, with unresolved D. The CDR3 is 13 residues long. Trimming stripped 5 bases from V and 8 bases from J, with 11 bases between. The germline V gene encodes CDR1 KGHDR and CDR2 SFDVKD. The CDR3 DNA reads TGTGCCACCAGTGTAGGGATTTCAGGGGAGCTGTTTTTT. Protein sequence: CATSVGISGELFF.

This chain connects TRBV20-1 to TRBJ2-5; D is possibly TRBD2 (5 bases). Germline CDR1 reads DFQATT; CDR2 reads SNEGSKA (reference sequence). The CDR3 has 12 amino acids. The CDR3 DNA is TGCAGCGTCGCGGGCCTCCAAGAGACCCAGTACTTC. Translation: CSVAGLQETQYF.

The chain joins TRBV20-1 to TRBJ2-2; 9 positions agree with TRBD1. This CDR3 region has 16 residues. CDR1 and CDR2 from the germline V gene are DFQATT and SNEGSKA (reference sequence). After removal of 6 bases from V and 6 bases from J, the junction contained 14 bases not matched to a gene. Here the CDR3 reads CSAYTPGTGNPGELFF. The DNA of the CDR3 is TGCAGTGCGTACACTCCCGGGACAGGGAATCCCGGGGAGCTGTTTTTT.

V is TRBV20-1 and J is TRBJ2-5; 10 bases are a match to TRBD1. Germline CDR1 and CDR2: DFQATT and SNEGSKA (reference sequence). J lost 4 bases, V lost 5 bases, and 10 bases had no gene match. The CDR3 runs to 15 residues. The CDR3 DNA follows: TGCAGTGCTCCGAGGACAGGGGGACTTAGAGAGACCCAGTACTTC. Protein product: CSAPRTGGLRETQYF.

The rearrangement uses TRBV7-8 and TRBJ2-7; D is perhaps TRBD1 (5 bases). Germline CDR1 SGHVS, CDR2 FQNEAQ. The CDR3 runs to 13 residues. V shed 3 bases and J shed 3 bases, with 9 bases lying between them. The CDR3 loop is CASSLTEIYEQYF. CDR3 in DNA: TGTGCCAGCAGCTTGACAGAGATCTACGAGCAGTACTTC.

V usage is TRBV6-5 and J usage is TRBJ2-7, with D possibly matching TRBD2 (5 bases). CDR3 length: 13 amino acids. Germline V gene data show CDR1 as MNHEY and CDR2 as SVGAGI. With 1 base removed from V and 7 bases from J, the gap between germline ends came to 11 bases. The CDR3 sequence: CASSYFTREEQYF. The CDR3, as DNA: TGTGCCAGCAGTTACTTTACTAGGGAAGAGCAGTACTTC.

This rearrangement joins TRBV6-5 to TRBJ1-2; perhaps TRBD1 as D (5 bases). V was clipped by 4 bases and J by 1 base, with 7 bases between them. This CDR3 is built from 13 residues. CDR1 is MNHEY, CDR2 SVGAGI, per germline. The CDR3 bases are TGTGCCAGCAGTTCGGGACTTAACTATGGCTACACCTTC. This encodes CASSSGLNYGYTF.

The chain combines TRBV19 with TRBJ2-3, with 13 bases aligning to TRBD2. J was trimmed by 1 base and V by 3 bases; bases with no gene match: 4. Germline assignment: CDR1 LNHDA and CDR2 SQIVND (reference sequence). The CDR3 is 17 amino acids. The CDR3 spells CASSMTSGRKGTDTQYF. DNA of the CDR3: TGTGCCAGTAGTATGACTAGCGGGAGGAAGGGCACAGATACGCAGTATTTT.

This clonotype was detected only a few times. The rearrangement uses TRBV6-2 or TRBV6-3 and TRBJ2-1, with D perhaps TRBD2 (7 bases). V was trimmed by 7 bases and J by 2 bases, leaving 15 bases between them. This CDR3 has 15 amino acids. Per the germline V gene, CDR1 is MNHEY and CDR2 is SVGEGT. Here the CDR3 reads CASIHLGGAYNEQFF. The CDR3, as DNA: TGTGCCAGCATCCATCTAGGGGGGGCCTACAATGAGCAGTTCTTC.

The chain employs TRBV4-1 and TRBJ2-1; 10 bases are a match to TRBD2. CDR1 and CDR2 from the germline V gene are MGHRA and YSYEKL. This CDR3 comprises 17 residues. Unmatched junction bases numbered 10, after V lost 0 bases and J lost 8 bases. CDR3 sequence: CASSQDPPLAGKDEQFF. DNA of the CDR3: TGCGCCAGCAGCCAAGATCCCCCACTAGCGGGAAAGGATGAGCAGTTCTTC.

The chain combines TRBV20-1 with TRBJ2-5; a possible D gene is TRBD2 (5 bases). The V and J ends lost 2 bases and 1 base respectively, with 17 bases between them. CDR3 size: 16 residues. CDR1 is DFQATT, CDR2 SNEGSKA, per germline (reference sequence). CDR3 sequence (DNA): TGCAGTGCTAGATCGATGCGCGAGGGCCTCCAAGAGACCCAGTACTTC. Protein product: CSARSMREGLQETQYF.

The rearrangement uses TRBV20-1 and TRBJ2-7; 12 positions agree with TRBD2. This CDR3 has 15 amino acids. Trimming cost V 6 bases and J 6 bases; bases outside gene matches: 12. Germline CDR1 reads DFQATT; CDR2 reads SNEGSKA (reference sequence). The CDR3 DNA is TGCAGTGCCCGGCCGACTAGCGGGAGAGAAGGCGAGCAGTACTTC. It is translated as CSARPTSGREGEQYF.

V gene TRBV3-1 combines with J gene TRBJ2-5; tentative D call: TRBD1 (6 bases). Germline V gene sequence: CDR1 LGHDT, CDR2 YNNKEL (reference sequence). This CDR3 has 14 residues. V was pared by 2 bases and J by 6 bases, with 13 bases between. CDR3 coding DNA: TGTGCCAGCAGCCAAACGACAGGCCGAAAGACCCAGTACTTC. It codes for CASSQTTGRKTQYF.

V usage is TRBV12-3 or TRBV12-4 and J usage is TRBJ1-5; TRBD1 agrees at 8 bases. This CDR3 is built from 16 residues. Trimming took 3 bases from V and 5 from J; bases not matched to a gene: 9. CDR3 region: CASSLAQGAFHQPQHF. CDR3 in DNA: TGTGCCAGCAGTTTGGCCCAGGGGGCCTTCCATCAGCCCCAGCATTTT.

This chain links TRBV19 with TRBJ1-2; no firm D call. Germline V gene data show CDR1 as LNHDA and CDR2 as SQIVND (reference sequence). V dropped 7 bases and J dropped 1 base, with 16 bases sitting between them. The CDR3 extends over 15 amino acids. The CDR3 reads CASTRGGYVNYGYTF. The CDR3 nucleotides read TGTGCCAGTACCCGAGGCGGATACGTTAACTATGGCTACACCTTC.

This chain uses TRBV10-2 with TRBJ1-1; tentatively, D is TRBD1 (6 bases). This CDR3 is 14 amino acids long. Germline loops: CDR1 WSHSY, CDR2 SAAADI. Trimming left V 8 bases short and J 0 bases short, with 13 bases between. The CDR3, as DNA: TGCGCCAGCGTTCCGGGACACATGAACACTGAAGCTTTCTTT. Translation: CASVPGHMNTEAFF.

The V and J genes are TRBV10-3 and TRBJ2-7; possible D gene TRBD1, 6 bases. The CDR3 has 14 amino acids. V lost 6 bases to trimming and J lost 6 bases, with 18 bases between them. Germline V CDR1 and CDR2: ENHRY, SYGVKD. The CDR3 DNA reads as TGTGCCATCAGAACCGGGACAAATTCTCCCGAGCAGTACTTC. Amino acid sequence: CAIRTGTNSPEQYF.

The gene calls are TRBV5-1 and TRBJ1-4, with 9 nucleotides matching TRBD1. V was pared by 3 bases and J by 0 bases, with 6 bases of the junction left unmatched. This CDR3 spans 17 amino acids. The germline gives CDR1 SGHRS, CDR2 YFSETQ. The CDR3 loop is CASSSEGQGSTNEKLFF. In nucleotides, the CDR3 is TGCGCCAGCAGCTCCGAGGGACAGGGATCAACTAATGAAAAACTGTTTTTT.

J is TRBJ2-4 and V is TRBV28, with D perhaps matching TRBD1 (5 bases). Per the germline V gene, CDR1 is MDHEN and CDR2 is SYDVKM. The CDR3 totals 16 residues. V was pared by 8 bases and J by 0 bases, with 17 bases between. In DNA form, the CDR3 reads TGTGCCAGCGGAAACGCAGGGCAGCAAGCCAAAAACATTCAGTACTTC. As protein: CASGNAGQQAKNIQYF.

The chain couples TRBV20-1 to TRBJ1-2; D uncertain. Trimming took off 0 bases at V and 2 bases at J, with 7 bases between the two ends. Germline CDR1 and CDR2: DFQATT and SNEGSKA (reference sequence). The CDR3 runs to 13 residues. The CDR3 loop is CSARDAANYGYTF. The CDR3 bases are TGCAGTGCTAGAGACGCAGCCAACTATGGCTACACCTTC.

The CDR3 DNA reads as TGTGCCAGCAGTTTTTCCCCTAAGCTCCGAAATTCACCCCTCCACTTT. The encoded protein is CASSFSPKLRNSPLHF. The genes are TRBV28 and TRBJ1-6, with unresolved D. Trimming shortened V by 3 bases and J by 7 bases, and 16 bases separated the two germline ends. In germline, CDR1 is MDHEN, CDR2 SYDVKM. The CDR3 is made up of 16 amino acids.

This sequence joins TRBV20-1 and TRBJ1-6; D gene unclear. Germline CDR1 and CDR2: DFQATT and SNEGSKA (reference sequence). This CDR3 has 15 residues. V was pared by 7 bases and J by 2 bases, with 15 bases between. DNA of the CDR3: TGCAGTGTTCTTCCAGACGCTCCCTATAATTCACCCCTCCACTTT. This codes for CSVLPDAPYNSPLHF.

This clonotype appeared a few times. This chain uses TRBV20-1 with TRBJ1-1; no clear D gene. The V gene lost 3 bases and the J gene lost 1 base, with 9 bases spanning the gap. This CDR3 region has 13 residues. The germline gives CDR1 DFQATT, CDR2 SNEGSKA (reference sequence). The CDR3 loop is CSASGVPNTEAFF. In nucleotides, the CDR3 is TGCAGTGCTAGTGGGGTTCCGAACACTGAAGCTTTCTTT.

V is TRBV6-1 and J is TRBJ2-7; D might be TRBD2 (6 bases). The CDR3 contains 10 residues. Germline-derived CDR1 and CDR2 are MNHNS and SASEGT. V lost 8 bases and J 5 bases, leaving 7 bases between the germline ends. CDR3 sequence (DNA): TGTGCCAGCGGGGAGGACGAGCAGTACTTC. Protein: CASGEDEQYF.

V and J are TRBV15 and TRBJ2-7; weak D call: TRBD1 (5 bases). Trimming stripped 8 bases from V and 4 bases from J, with 15 bases between. Germline V gene sequence: CDR1 LNHNV, CDR2 YYDKDF (reference sequence). CDR3 length equals 13 residues. CDR3 in DNA: TGTGCCACCGCGAGAAGGGGCACTTACGAGCAGTACTTC. Its protein product is CATARRGTYEQYF. The full variable domain, its missing parts supplied by reference TRBV15 and TRBJ2-7, is DAMVIQNPRYQVTQFGKPVTLSCSQTLNHNVMYWYQQKSSQAPKLLFHYYDKDFNNEADTPDNFQSRRPNTSFCFLDIRSPGLGDTAMYLCATARRGTYEQYFGPGTRLTVT.

This chain links TRBV4-1 with TRBJ2-6, with a possible D match to TRBD2 (5 bases). Germline CDR1 reads MGHRA; CDR2 reads YSYEKL. Trimming took 0 bases from V and 2 from J, leaving 14 bases between them. This CDR3 region has 18 residues. CDR3: CASSQDDIGMAGANVLTF. The CDR3 DNA reads TGCGCCAGCAGCCAAGATGATATCGGGATGGCTGGGGCCAACGTCCTGACTTTC.

In its sample, this clonotype was seen a few times. The chain links TRBV12-3 or TRBV12-4 to TRBJ2-2; 8 bases align to TRBD1. Germline trimming cut 3 bases from V and 4 bases from J; bases unmatched to any gene: 10. This CDR3 has 17 amino acids. CDR3 protein: CASSFHQGARGTGELFF. The CDR3 bases are TGTGCCAGCAGTTTCCACCAGGGGGCGCGCGGCACCGGGGAGCTGTTTTTT.

Written as DNA, the CDR3 is TGCGCCAGCAGCCTCGCTAGCAGGTCACCCCTCCACTTT. This translates into CASSLASRSPLHF. V is TRBV5-1 and J is TRBJ1-6; D is unclear. Germline V lookup: CDR1 SGHRS, CDR2 YFSETQ. V lost 4 bases and J 10 bases, leaving 12 bases between the germline ends. The CDR3 has 13 amino acids.